The 21 T cell receptor beta chains listed next were all sequenced from one sample in a study of shared clonotypes between healthy human individuals. The method was immunoSEQ multiplex PCR; TCRdb's version includes in-frame clones alone and lacks a portion of them. The table shows about 2.3 million clones, with 85% to 95% occurring only once. Sequenced input: naive CD4+ T cells from PBMCs. The sample's subset: CD45RA+ positively selected. These receptors were collected from a man younger than 30 in good health. Some clones in this sample may be carry-over from other donors' samples.

The V and J genes are TRBV28 and TRBJ1-2; TRBD1 matches at 8 bases. The CDR3 has 14 residues. The J segment lost 7 bases and the V segment lost 5 bases, leaving 9 bases of the junction unmatched. CDR1 MDHEN and CDR2 SYDVKM come from the germline V gene. The CDR3 DNA reads TGTGCCAGCAGTCGACAGGGGAGCTCGATTGGCTACACCTTC. Its protein is CASSRQGSSIGYTF.

The rearrangement uses TRBV28 and TRBJ2-2, with TRBD2 matching over 7 bases. CDR1 MDHEN and CDR2 SYDVKM come from the germline V gene. There are 15 residues in the CDR3. V was clipped by 5 bases and J by 7 bases; unmatched bases: 10. CDR3 sequence: CASSLPEREVGELFF. Here the CDR3 DNA reads TGTGCCAGCAGTCTTCCCGAGCGGGAAGTCGGGGAGCTGTTTTTT.

The chain is built from TRBV5-4 and TRBJ1-1; D might be TRBD1 (5 bases). The CDR3 contains 14 residues. V lost 2 bases and J lost 0, with 8 bases in between. Germline CDR1 SGHNT, CDR2 YYREEE (reference sequence). CDR3 residues: CASSFGHLNTEAFF. The CDR3, as DNA: TGTGCCAGCAGCTTCGGACACCTGAACACTGAAGCTTTCTTT.

The chain couples TRBV10-2 to TRBJ2-2; 11 positions agree with TRBD2. This CDR3 contains 17 residues. Germline-derived CDR1 and CDR2 are WSHSY and SAAADI. With V trimmed by 4 bases and J by 5 bases, 9 bases remained unmatched. The DNA of the CDR3 is TGCGCCAGCAGTGTCGTTAGCGGGAGGGGTCCTACCGGGGAGCTGTTTTTT. It translates to CASSVVSGRGPTGELFF.

In DNA, the CDR3 is TGTGCCAGCAGCGTCACGGGACAGGGCCCCGACGAGCAGTACTTC. It encodes CASSVTGQGPDEQYF. V and J are TRBV9 and TRBJ2-7; TRBD1 aligns across 9 bases. From germline, CDR1 is SGDLS and CDR2 YYNGEE. This CDR3 has 15 amino acids. The V segment lost 2 bases and the J segment 5 bases; nucleotides outside the gene matches: 8.

V and J are TRBV7-9 and TRBJ2-3; 7 bases map to TRBD1. This CDR3 is 14 amino acids long. V was pared by 5 bases and J by 7 bases, with 9 bases of the junction left unmatched. Germline V CDR1 and CDR2: SEHNR, FQNEAQ (reference sequence). Here the CDR3 reads CASSTLGGPYTQYF. CDR3 coding DNA: TGTGCCAGCAGCACCCTAGGGGGCCCATATACGCAGTATTTT.

The gene calls are TRBV2 and TRBJ2-1; 8 nucleotides line up with TRBD2. The V gene end was trimmed by 7 bases and the J gene end by 6 bases; junction bases not matched to a gene: 11. The germline CDR1 and CDR2 sequences are SNHLY and FYNNEI. The CDR3 runs to 15 residues. CDR3 loop: CASTMGLVGPNEQFF. The CDR3 nucleotides read TGTGCCAGCACCATGGGACTAGTCGGACCCAATGAGCAGTTCTTC. The full variable domain, its missing parts supplied by reference TRBV2 and TRBJ2-1, is EPEVTQTPSHQVTQMGQEVILRCVPISNHLYFYWYRQILGQKVEFLVSFYNNEISEKSEIFDDQFSVERPDGSNFTLKIRSTKLEDSAMYFCASTMGLVGPNEQFFGPGTRLTVL.

This sequence joins TRBV6-6 and TRBJ1-5; 9 bases line up with TRBD1. CDR3 length: 15 residues. Germline lookup yields CDR1 MNHNY and CDR2 SVGAGI (reference sequence). Trimming took 5 bases from V and 8 from J; bases not matched to a gene: 10. The CDR3, as DNA: TGTGCCAGCAGTCCTTACGGGACAGGGCCCGAGCCCCAGCATTTT. Protein sequence: CASSPYGTGPEPQHF.

The chain links TRBV11-2 to TRBJ2-1; TRBD1 agrees at 11 bases. Germline values: CDR1 SGHAT, CDR2 FQNNGV. CDR3 length equals 17 residues. The ends lost 0 bases at V and 2 bases at J; junction bases unmatched: 3. CDR3 sequence: CASSLDPGQGAYNEQFF. In DNA, the CDR3 is TGTGCCAGCAGCTTAGACCCGGGACAGGGGGCCTACAATGAGCAGTTCTTC.

In its sample, this clone was seen a few times. Other DNA variants within this sample encode the same CDR3. This rearrangement joins TRBV30 to TRBJ1-3; no clear D gene. The germline V and J ends were trimmed by 0 bases and 4 bases, with 4 bases remaining between them. Germline V gene data show CDR1 as GTSNPN and CDR2 as SVGIG (reference sequence). The CDR3 contains 12 residues. CDR3 loop: CAWSVGGNTIYF. The CDR3 nucleotides read TGTGCCTGGAGTGTAGGCGGAAACACCATATATTTT.

The chain has TRBV7-2 and TRBJ2-2; D not resolved. This CDR3 spans 13 amino acids. Germline assignment: CDR1 SGHTA and CDR2 FQGNSA. Between the trimmed V and J ends, which lost 1 base and 7 bases, there was a span of 7 bases. This CDR3 reads CASSLVRVGELFF. The CDR3 region has the DNA TGTGCCAGCAGCTTAGTACGGGTCGGGGAGCTGTTTTTT.

The CDR3 sequence: CASSHGPGLAAYNEQFF. DNA of the CDR3: TGTGCCAGCAGTCATGGACCGGGACTAGCGGCCTACAATGAGCAGTTCTTC. V gene TRBV27 combines with J gene TRBJ2-1; 11 bases match TRBD2. With 5 bases clipped from V and 2 bases from J, the junction kept 8 bases outside the gene matches. The germline gives CDR1 MNHEY, CDR2 SMNVEV (reference sequence). CDR3 length equals 17 residues.

The genes are TRBV5-4 and TRBJ1-5; 11 nucleotides line up with TRBD1. The CDR3 extends over 18 amino acids. J lost 1 base, V lost 0 bases, and 6 bases had no gene match. Germline lookup yields CDR1 SGHNT and CDR2 YYREEE (reference sequence). The CDR3 DNA follows: TGTGCCAGCAGCTTGGGGACAGGGGGCATGGGAAGCAATCAGCCCCAGCATTTT. Amino acids: CASSLGTGGMGSNQPQHF.

V usage is TRBV5-1 and J usage is TRBJ1-4, with D possibly being TRBD1 (6 bases). This CDR3 comprises 14 residues. The germline V gene has CDR1 SGHRS and CDR2 YFSETQ. V lost 1 base and J 4 bases, leaving 8 bases between the germline ends. The CDR3 here is CASSLTGFNEKLFF. CDR3 DNA: TGCGCCAGCAGCTTGACAGGGTTTAATGAAAAACTGTTTTTT.

The chain has TRBV19 and TRBJ2-2; 10 bases fit TRBD1. V dropped 10 bases and J dropped 1; count of bases not matched to a gene: 12. The CDR3 consists of 17 residues. From germline, CDR1 is LNHDA and CDR2 SQIVND (reference sequence). CDR3 in DNA: TGTGCCACTAAACCTCTGACAGGGGGCCTGAACACCGGGGAGCTGTTTTTT. This gives the protein CATKPLTGGLNTGELFF.

This rearrangement joins TRBV7-9 to TRBJ1-1; D is uncertain. The CDR3 consists of 15 residues. Germline values: CDR1 SEHNR, CDR2 FQNEAQ (reference sequence). V was trimmed by 2 bases and J by 1 base, leaving 11 bases between them. In DNA form, the CDR3 reads TGTGCCAGCAGCTTAATGGACCCTTCGAACACTGAAGCTTTCTTT. Protein: CASSLMDPSNTEAFF. The whole variable domain, filled in from reference TRBV7-9 and TRBJ1-1, reads DTGVSQNPRHKITKRGQNVTFRCDPISEHNRLYWYRQTLGQGPEFLTYFQNEAQLEKSRLLSDRFSAERPKGSFSTLEIQRTEQGDSAMYLCASSLMDPSNTEAFFGQGTRLTVV.

The chain couples TRBV9 to TRBJ2-5; 10 positions agree with TRBD1. The germline CDR1 and CDR2 sequences are SGDLS and YYNGEE. The CDR3 extends over 15 amino acids. Losses at the gene ends were 3 bases for V and 5 bases for J; bases not matched to a gene: 7. CDR3 bases: TGTGCCAGCAGCGCAGGGACAGGGGCAGGGGAGACCCAGTACTTC. Translating gives CASSAGTGAGETQYF.

The rearrangement uses TRBV28 and TRBJ2-5; 13 nucleotides line up with TRBD2. Germline trimming cut 5 bases from V and 3 bases from J; bases unmatched to any gene: 3. CDR3 length: 15 amino acids. Germline CDR1 reads MDHEN; CDR2 reads SYDVKM. The CDR3 is CASSTGTSGKETQYF. As DNA, the CDR3 is TGTGCCAGCAGTACCGGGACTAGCGGGAAAGAGACCCAGTACTTC.

The genes are TRBV18 and TRBJ1-4; 9 positions match TRBD1. Germline trimming cut 4 bases from V and 6 bases from J; bases unmatched to any gene: 9. The CDR3 totals 16 residues. CDR1 and CDR2 (germline): KGHSH, LQKENI. The CDR3 is CASSLRQGVLDEKLFF. The CDR3 nucleotides read TGTGCCAGCTCACTACGACAGGGGGTATTGGATGAAAAACTGTTTTTT. The variable domain in full, with the rest retrieved from reference TRBV18 and TRBJ1-4, is NAGVMQNPRHLVRRRGQEARLRCSPMKGHSHVYWYRQLPEEGLKFMVYLQKENIIDESGMPKERFSAEFPKEGPSILRIQQVVRGDSAAYFCASSLRQGVLDEKLFFGSGTQLSVL.

J is TRBJ1-2 and V is TRBV28; D is perhaps TRBD1 (6 bases). CDR1 is MDHEN and CDR2 is SYDVKM in the germline V gene. Trimming removed 5 bases from V and 7 bases from J, with 26 bases in between. This CDR3 has 17 amino acids. The CDR3: CASSLGGSAGAQRGYTF. The CDR3 DNA reads TGTGCCAGCAGTCTAGGTGGATCGGCAGGGGCGCAACGTGGCTACACCTTC.

As regards this clone: This same CDR3 is encoded by further DNA sequences in the sample. This chain joins TRBV7-9 and TRBJ2-5; D gene unclear. The CDR3 consists of 13 residues. The V end was cut by 1 base, the J end by 4 bases, with 7 bases between. Germline CDR1 and CDR2: SEHNR and FQNEAQ (reference sequence). CDR3 nucleotide sequence: TGTGCCAGCAGCTTAGGTGGTGGAGAGACCCAGTACTTC. It specifies CASSLGGGETQYF.